This is a list of T cell receptor beta chains from one sample in a study of cytomegalovirus exposure and HLA in healthy donors. TCRdb keeps only in-frame clones here, not all; method: immunoSEQ multiplex PCR. The sample has approximately 50,000 clones, 81% seen once; the top ten hold roughly 2.5%. The source material was PBMCs. The receptors originated from a boy aged 5-17 years in good health and CMV-seropositive. Both conserved end residues are part of each CDR3. The D gene is left open where the match is weak. Not all rows give a size; the values are once, few, many and, for expanded clones, a class.

NA,NA,TRBJ1-6,TRBV5-1,CASSLDGRSNSPLHF,TGCGCCAGCAGCTTGGACGGTCGATCTAATTCACCCCTCCACTTT
TRBD2,NA,TRBJ2-4,TRBV19,CASSTLAGASNIQYF,TGTGCCAGTAGTACCCTAGCGGGGGCCTCGAACATTCAGTACTTC
NA,few,TRBJ2-7,TRBV13,CASSLNRREQYF,TGTGCCAGCAGCTTAAACAGGCGTGAGCAGTACTTC
NA,NA,TRBJ2-7,TRBV12-5,CASGLGLNGYEQYF,TGTGCTAGTGGTTTGGGGCTCAATGGCTACGAGCAGTACTTC
NA,NA,TRBJ2-2,TRBV5-1,CASSLEWSANTGELFF,TGCGCCAGCAGCTTAGAATGGAGTGCTAACACCGGGGAGCTGTTTTTT
NA,once,TRBJ1-2,TRBV6-1,CASRNRASNYGYTF,TGTGCCAGTAGGAACAGGGCGTCTAACTATGGCTACACCTTC
NA,NA,TRBJ2-3,TRBV4-2,CASSQVLRSFTDTQYF,TGTGCCAGCAGCCAAGTTCTCAGGTCTTTCACAGATACGCAGTATTTT
TRBD1,NA,TRBJ2-7,TRBV2,CASTGAYEQYF,TGTGCCAGTACAGGGGCATACGAGCAGTACTTC
NA,NA,TRBJ2-7,TRBV5-5,CASSAPSSLEQYF,TGTGCCAGCAGCGCGCCAAGTTCTCTCGAGCAGTACTTC
TRBD2,NA,TRBJ2-7,TRBV2,CARSKEGLAATYEQYF,TGTGCCAGATCCAAGGAGGGACTAGCGGCCACCTACGAGCAGTACTTC
TRBD1,NA,TRBJ1-1,TRBV11-2,CASSSLTGGHTEAFF,TGTGCCAGCAGCTCTTTGACAGGGGGCCACACTGAAGCTTTCTTT
NA,NA,TRBJ2-5,TRBV18,CASSPGSQETQYF,TGTGCCAGCTCACCAGGGAGCCAAGAGACCCAGTACTTC
NA,NA,TRBJ1-2,TRBV6-5,CASSGSNYGYTF,TGTGCCAGCAGCGGTTCTAACTATGGCTACACCTTC
NA,NA,TRBJ2-1,TRBV7-9,CASSLAIGGQEYNEQFF,TGTGCCAGCAGCTTAGCAATCGGGGGGCAAGAATACAATGAGCAGTTCTTC
NA,NA,TRBJ2-5,TRBV18,CASSQGSETQYF,TGTGCCAGCTCTCAGGGATCCGAGACCCAGTACTTC
NA,NA,TRBJ2-7,TRBV6-5,CASRQGSYEQYF,TGTGCCAGCAGACAGGGCTCCTACGAGCAGTACTTC
TRBD2,NA,TRBJ2-7,TRBV30,CAWKRGGTYEQYF,TGTGCCTGGAAACGCGGGGGGACCTACGAGCAGTACTTC
TRBD1,NA,TRBJ2-1,TRBV9,CASSGGTGYYNEQFF,TGTGCCAGCAGCGGAGGGACAGGGTACTACAATGAGCAGTTCTTC
NA,NA,TRBJ2-5,TRBV5-6,CASATSLGNVETQYF,TGTGCCTCAGCAACTAGTTTAGGTAACGTAGAGACCCAGTACTTC
NA,NA,TRBJ1-6,TRBV14,CASSPTGYSPLHF,TGTGCCAGCAGCCCGACAGGATATTCACCCCTCCACTTT
NA,NA,TRBJ1-5,TRBV7-2,CASRSGQNSNQPQHF,TGTGCCAGCAGATCCGGACAAAATAGCAATCAGCCCCAGCATTTT
TRBD1,NA,TRBJ1-2,TRBV6-1,CASGDRANTF,TGTGCCAGCGGGGACAGAGCGAACACCTTC
NA,NA,TRBJ1-2,TRBV7-9,CASSLGGVYGYTF,TGTGCCAGCAGCTTAGGGGGGGTCTATGGCTACACCTTC
NA,NA,TRBJ2-7,TRBV27,CASSLGRGSAYEQYF,TGTGCCAGCAGTTTAGGTAGGGGCTCAGCCTACGAGCAGTACTTC
TRBD2,NA,TRBJ2-7,TRBV4-2,CASSSQGTSGDEQYF,TGTGCCAGCAGCTCCCAAGGGACTAGCGGGGACGAGCAGTACTTC
TRBD1,NA,TRBJ2-2,TRBV15,CATSDPGTGGRAGELFF,TGTGCCACCAGCGACCCCGGGACAGGGGGCAGGGCCGGGGAGCTGTTTTTT
NA,few,TRBJ1-3,TRBV4-1,CASSQDRGRYTIYF,TGCGCCAGCAGCCAAGACCGCGGTCGCTACACCATATATTTT
NA,few,TRBJ1-1,TRBV4-1,CASSRGHSENTEAFF,TGCGCCAGCAGCCGGGGACACTCCGAGAACACTGAAGCTTTCTTT